These 14 T cell receptor beta chains came from one sample sequenced in a study of T cell changes during pregnancy in multiple sclerosis. Repertoires were generated with immunoSEQ multiplex PCR, while TCRdb's copy carries only in-frame clones and drops some. The sample lists approximately 80,000 clones; over 85% were seen once. The source material was peripheral blood, sampled in the second trimester of pregnancy. These receptors were taken from a female donor in good health, enrolled as a control in a pregnancy study.

The V call is TRBV7-2, the J call TRBJ1-2, with a weak D call TRBD1 (5 bases). Trimming pared 1 base from V and 3 bases from J, leaving 9 bases between. The CDR3 runs to 14 residues. Germline V gene lookup returns CDR1 SGHTA and CDR2 FQGNSA. The CDR3 sequence: CASSLDGGDYGYTF. In DNA form, the CDR3 reads TGTGCCAGCAGCTTAGATGGGGGGGACTATGGCTACACCTTC. Complete variable domain (other parts from reference TRBV7-2 and TRBJ1-2): GAGVSQSPSNKVTEKGKDVELRCDPISGHTALYWYRQSLGQGLEFLIYFQGNSAPDKSGLPSDRFSAERTGGSVSTLTIQRTQQEDSAVYLCASSLDGGDYGYTFGSGTRLTVV.

This clone was seen more than once but under ten times. V usage is TRBV7-2 and J usage is TRBJ1-1, with D perhaps matching TRBD1 (6 bases). V lost 6 bases and J lost 4, with 9 bases in between. The CDR3 runs 12 residues. From germline, CDR1 is SGHTA and CDR2 FQGNSA. CDR3 loop: CASSSQGTEAFF. The CDR3 nucleotides are TGTGCCAGCAGTTCACAGGGCACTGAAGCTTTCTTT. Drawing the rest from reference TRBV7-2 and TRBJ1-1, the complete variable domain is GAGVSQSPSNKVTEKGKDVELRCDPISGHTALYWYRQSLGQGLEFLIYFQGNSAPDKSGLPSDRFSAERTGGSVSTLTIQRTQQEDSAVYLCASSSQGTEAFFGQGTRLTVV.

V is TRBV2 and J is TRBJ2-4, with 8 nucleotides matching TRBD1. From germline, CDR1 is SNHLY and CDR2 FYNNEI. Trimming at V came to 6 bases and at J to 0 bases, leaving 16 bases not matched to a gene. This CDR3 has 19 residues. CDR3 DNA: TGTGCCAGCAGACCCATACAGGGGGGCCTAAAATTAGCCAAAAACATTCAGTACTTC. Its protein is CASRPIQGGLKLAKNIQYF.

This chain uses TRBV9 with TRBJ2-1, with D possibly being TRBD1 (6 bases). From germline, CDR1 is SGDLS and CDR2 YYNGEE. This CDR3 contains 13 residues. V lost 1 base to trimming and J lost 6 bases, with 8 bases between them. CDR3 nucleotides: TGTGCCAGCAGCGTACCGGACAGCAATGAGCAGTTCTTC. Its protein product is CASSVPDSNEQFF.

The rearrangement links TRBV27 to TRBJ1-2, with a weak D call TRBD1 (6 bases). This CDR3 is 16 amino acids long. From germline, CDR1 is MNHEY and CDR2 SMNVEV (reference sequence). The V and J ends lost 6 bases and 4 bases respectively, with 21 bases between them. The CDR3 nucleotides are TGTGCCAGCAGACCTCATCAGGGGATCAGGGGCTATGGCTACACCTTC. Translation gives CASRPHQGIRGYGYTF.

V is TRBV2 and J is TRBJ1-3, with D perhaps matching TRBD1 (5 bases). The V gene's germline CDR1 is SNHLY and CDR2 FYNNEI. CDR3 length: 15 residues. Trimming cost V 5 bases and J 0 bases, with 11 bases left between them. CDR3 nucleotides: TGTGCCAGCAGTCAAGACAGACACTCTGGAAACACCATATATTTT. Protein sequence: CASSQDRHSGNTIYF.

This chain connects TRBV6-6 to TRBJ1-6; D is perhaps TRBD1 (6 bases). Trimming shortened V by 4 bases and J by 7 bases, and 17 bases separated the two germline ends. The CDR3 has 16 residues. Germline CDR1 and CDR2: MNHNY and SVGAGI (reference sequence). DNA of the CDR3: TGTGCCAGCAGTTTCCCCTGGGCAGGGGACAATTCACCCCTCCACTTT. Translating it yields CASSFPWAGDNSPLHF.

The V gene is TRBV19, the J gene TRBJ1-5; D is possibly TRBD1 (6 bases). Trimming cost V 5 bases and J 0 bases, with 11 bases left between them. This CDR3 spans 15 amino acids. CDR1 is LNHDA, CDR2 SQIVND, per germline (reference sequence). In DNA, the CDR3 is TGTGCCAGTAGTGGGGGACAACATAGCAATCAGCCCCAGCATTTT. This translates into CASSGGQHSNQPQHF.

This clone was seen a single time. The chain combines TRBV4-3 with TRBJ2-3; D gene uncertain. The V gene's germline CDR1 is LGHNA and CDR2 YSLEER. The CDR3 loop spans 17 amino acids. Between the trimmed V and J ends, which lost 0 bases and 0 bases, there was a span of 13 bases. The CDR3 coding sequence is TGCGCCAGCAGCCAAGATCTGATGTCAACTAGCACAGATACGCAGTATTTT. Its translation: CASSQDLMSTSTDTQYF.

Only one count was recorded for this clone. The genes are TRBV13 and TRBJ2-2, with D possibly matching TRBD2 (5 bases). V was clipped by 4 bases and J by 4 bases, with 13 bases between them. The germline V gene encodes CDR1 PRHDT and CDR2 FYEKMQ (reference sequence). The CDR3 is 15 amino acids. The CDR3 nucleotides read TGTGCCAGCAGCTCTAATCTCGCGGGCACCGGGGAGCTGTTTTTT. This sequence encodes CASSSNLAGTGELFF.

J is TRBJ1-5 and V is TRBV30; 8 bases map to TRBD1. V lost 4 bases to trimming and J lost 9 bases; unmatched junction nucleotides: 8. This CDR3 has 13 amino acids. Germline CDR1 reads GTSNPN; CDR2 reads SVGIG (reference sequence). The CDR3 DNA follows: TGTGCCTGGACGGGACAGGAGGGACTGCCCCAGCATTTT. This gives the protein CAWTGQEGLPQHF.

This rearrangement joins TRBV5-4 to TRBJ1-5; possible D gene TRBD1, 5 bases. In germline, CDR1 is SGHNT, CDR2 YYREEE (reference sequence). V was shortened by 0 bases and J by 3 bases, with 10 bases between the two germline ends. The CDR3 runs to 15 residues. Here the CDR3 reads CASSLGGGNNQPQHF. CDR3 nucleotides: TGTGCCAGCAGCTTGGGTGGGGGGAACAATCAGCCCCAGCATTTT.

Here the CDR3 DNA reads TGTGCCAGCAGTTACACAGGGGATTATGGCTACACCTTC. Translation gives CASSYTGDYGYTF. The chain is built from TRBV6-6 and TRBJ1-2; TRBD1 aligns across 7 bases. V trimming: 2 bases; J trimming: 5 bases; junction bases outside the gene matches: 2. Germline CDR1 MNHNY, CDR2 SVGAGI (reference sequence). CDR3 length equals 13 residues.

V and J are TRBV10-3 and TRBJ1-1; D may be TRBD1 (5 bases). CDR3 length: 13 amino acids. Trimming shortened V by 0 bases and J by 7 bases, and 9 bases separated the two germline ends. Germline assignment: CDR1 ENHRY and CDR2 SYGVKD. The CDR3 is CAISESRTGEAFF. The CDR3 coding sequence is TGTGCCATCAGTGAGTCCCGTACAGGTGAAGCTTTCTTT.